The 22 T cell receptor beta chains listed next were all sequenced from one sample in a study of blood T cell repertoires in COVID-19. Sequencing was performed with immunoSEQ multiplex PCR; in TCRdb, only in-frame clones are kept and a portion is missing. The sample holds about 150,000 clones, around 80% seen once. The sample consisted of PBMCs or T cells enriched from blood (not recorded which). All receptors derive from a woman in her seventies in a cohort exposed to, infected with or recovered from COVID-19 (not recorded which).

The rearrangement links TRBV10-3 to TRBJ1-3, with 7 bases lining up with TRBD1. Germline values: CDR1 ENHRY, CDR2 SYGVKD. The CDR3 sequence is 17 residues long. V dropped 3 bases and J dropped 3; count of bases not matched to a gene: 11. The CDR3 nucleotides read TGTGCCATCAGTGACTTTACAGGGGAGTTGAGTGGAAACACCATATATTTT. It specifies CAISDFTGELSGNTIYF.

The chain couples TRBV7-2 to TRBJ1-4; TRBD1 agrees at 8 bases. V shed 4 bases and J 6 bases; nucleotides not matched to a gene: 10. The CDR3 is made up of 16 amino acids. CDR1 and CDR2 (germline): SGHTA, FQGNSA. The CDR3 DNA is TGTGCCAGCAGCTCAAACTCCGGGACAGGCCATGAAAAACTGTTTTTT. This sequence encodes CASSSNSGTGHEKLFF.

The chain carries TRBV6-6 and TRBJ2-1; 7 nucleotides agree with TRBD1. V dropped 5 bases and J dropped 7; count of bases not matched to a gene: 8. This CDR3 region has 14 residues. Looked up from germline, CDR1 is MNHNY and CDR2 is SVGAGI (reference sequence). CDR3 sequence: CASSPRQGRNEQFF. The CDR3 nucleotides are TGTGCCAGCAGTCCCAGACAGGGACGTAATGAGCAGTTCTTC.

The gene calls are TRBV28 and TRBJ1-5; D possibly corresponds to TRBD1 (5 bases). The CDR3 sequence is 18 residues long. Deletions cut 4 bases from V and 5 bases from J, with 24 bases between. Germline lookup yields CDR1 MDHEN and CDR2 SYDVKM. The CDR3 DNA is TGTGCCAGCAGTTCCCCATGGGGGTGGCCACCGGGAGATCAGCCCCAGCATTTT. As protein: CASSSPWGWPPGDQPQHF.

The genes are TRBV6-5 and TRBJ2-7; a weak D match, TRBD2 (6 bases). Per the germline V gene, CDR1 is MNHEY and CDR2 is SVGAGI. With 4 bases removed from V and 7 bases from J, the gap between germline ends came to 14 bases. The CDR3 length is 13 residues. This CDR3 reads CASSLPGTLEQYF. The CDR3 DNA reads as TGTGCCAGCAGTTTACCCGGGACTCTGGAGCAGTACTTC.

This clone was picked up a small number of times. V gene TRBV7-2 combines with J gene TRBJ2-1; 11 bases agree with TRBD2. CDR3 size: 15 residues. The germline gives CDR1 SGHTA, CDR2 FQGNSA. Trimming took 5 bases from V and 9 from J; bases not matched to a gene: 9. The CDR3 sequence: CASSLQLAGVREQFF. The CDR3 nucleotides are TGTGCCAGCAGCCTCCAACTAGCGGGAGTTCGTGAGCAGTTCTTC.

Notes on this clone: Within the sample, other DNA sequences also encode this same CDR3. The rearrangement uses TRBV28 and TRBJ1-1; 8 bases agree with TRBD1. V lost 6 bases and J lost 1; bases outside the gene matches: 7. Germline V CDR1 and CDR2: MDHEN, SYDVKM. This CDR3 contains 15 residues. The CDR3 DNA reads TGTGCCAGCAGCCGCCCAGGGGGCGGGAACACTGAAGCTTTCTTT. It is translated as CASSRPGGGNTEAFF.

Regarding this clone: The same CDR3 arises from other DNA sequences in this sample as well. The rearrangement uses TRBV6-5 and TRBJ1-4; no definite D call. The CDR3 contains 14 residues. CDR1 and CDR2 from the germline V gene are MNHEY and SVGAGI. Trimming left V 6 bases short and J 8 bases short, with 16 bases between. CDR3 region: CASSLLGPREKLFF. CDR3 nucleotides: TGTGCCAGCAGCTTACTTGGCCCGCGGGAAAAACTGTTTTTT.

This clone was observed a single time. The CDR3 DNA reads as TGCAGCGTCGGGATTTGGGGTGAAAAACTGTTTTTT. The encoded protein is CSVGIWGEKLFF. The gene calls are TRBV29-1 and TRBJ1-4; D remains unclear. Germline V gene data show CDR1 as SQVTM and CDR2 as ANQGSEA. The CDR3 has 12 amino acids. With 6 bases removed from V and 7 bases from J, the gap between germline ends came to 12 bases. Combining the CDR3 with reference TRBV29-1 and TRBJ1-4 gives the whole variable domain SAVISQKPSRDICQRGTSLTIQCQVDSQVTMMFWYRQQPGQSLTLIATANQGSEATYESGFVIDKFPISRPNLTFSTLTVSNMSPEDSSIYLCSVGIWGEKLFFGSGTQLSVL.

The rearrangement links TRBV5-1 to TRBJ1-1, with a possible D match to TRBD1 (5 bases). Trimming left V 4 bases short and J 1 base short, with 11 bases between. The germline V gene encodes CDR1 SGHRS and CDR2 YFSETQ. This CDR3 is built from 14 residues. CDR3 loop: CASSLGHPNTEAFF. DNA for the CDR3: TGCGCCAGCAGCCTAGGACATCCGAACACTGAAGCTTTCTTT.

This chain uses TRBV6-5 with TRBJ2-7, with D unresolved. The CDR3 has 13 amino acids. Germline V CDR1 and CDR2: MNHEY, SVGAGI. The V gene lost 0 bases and the J gene lost 4 bases, with 7 bases spanning the gap. The CDR3 DNA reads as TGTGCCAGCAGTTACTCGAGAGTGTACGAGCAGTACTTC. This encodes CASSYSRVYEQYF.

A remark on this clone: The same CDR3 can be traced to other DNA sequences in this sample. The rearrangement uses TRBV19 and TRBJ1-5; D is uncertain. V lost 5 bases and J lost 0, with 5 bases in between. The CDR3 loop spans 13 amino acids. Germline V gene sequence: CDR1 LNHDA, CDR2 SQIVND (reference sequence). The chain's CDR3 is CASSRGSNQPQHF. Written as DNA, the CDR3 is TGTGCCAGTAGTCGAGGTAGCAATCAGCCCCAGCATTTT.

This clone was counted a few times. This chain connects TRBV27 to TRBJ1-1; 7 positions agree with TRBD1. The germline V gene has CDR1 MNHEY and CDR2 SMNVEV (reference sequence). The CDR3 is made up of 14 amino acids. The junction had 14 bases not matched to a gene; V was cut back by 5 bases and J by 11 bases. The CDR3 coding sequence is TGTGCCAGCAGTCAAAACCGGGACAGCCCAGGGGCTTTCTTT. Protein sequence: CASSQNRDSPGAFF.

This chain connects TRBV5-4 to TRBJ2-1, with 10 bases matching TRBD2. J was trimmed by 15 bases and V by 0 bases; bases with no gene match: 9. The CDR3 contains 14 residues. Per the germline V gene, CDR1 is SGHNT and CDR2 is YYREEE (reference sequence). Here the CDR3 DNA reads TGTGCCAGCAGCTTGGAGCGGGAGGGCCGTTTGTTGTTCTTC. This sequence encodes CASSLEREGRLLFF.

This clone was seen a single time. J is TRBJ2-5 and V is TRBV27; 9 nucleotides agree with TRBD2. The CDR3 loop spans 17 amino acids. With 5 bases clipped from V and 2 bases from J, the junction kept 12 bases outside the gene matches. From germline, CDR1 is MNHEY and CDR2 SMNVEV (reference sequence). CDR3 protein: CASSPALAGSRQETQYF. The CDR3 nucleotides read TGTGCCAGCAGTCCGGCGCTAGCGGGATCTCGGCAAGAGACCCAGTACTTC.

The V call is TRBV6-5, the J call TRBJ1-1, with 7 nucleotides matching TRBD1. The CDR3 contains 14 residues. V trimming: 4 bases; J trimming: 1 base; junction bases outside the gene matches: 3. From germline, CDR1 is MNHEY and CDR2 SVGAGI. The CDR3 protein is CASSFRTGNTEAFF. The CDR3 nucleotides are TGTGCCAGCAGTTTTCGGACAGGGAACACTGAAGCTTTCTTT.

This clone was detected a few times. This CDR3 reads CAISESGRDEKLFF. CDR3 bases: TGTGCCATCAGTGAGTCTGGTCGCGATGAAAAACTGTTTTTT. The chain uses TRBV10-3 and TRBJ1-4; D gene ambiguous. Germline CDR1 ENHRY, CDR2 SYGVKD. The CDR3 loop spans 14 amino acids. Trimming removed 0 bases at V and 6 bases at J, with 8 bases between.

The chain joins TRBV7-8 to TRBJ2-7; 7 bases map to TRBD2. This CDR3 is 15 amino acids long. Germline V CDR1 and CDR2: SGHVS, FQNEAQ. V lost 4 bases, J lost 3 bases, and 9 bases stayed unmatched. This CDR3 reads CASSSPGGFIYEQYF. In DNA form, the CDR3 reads TGTGCCAGCAGCTCCCCCGGGGGGTTTATCTACGAGCAGTACTTC.

This chain joins TRBV7-6 and TRBJ2-5; 10 nucleotides agree with TRBD2. Unmatched junction bases numbered 9, after V lost 2 bases and J lost 3 bases. Germline CDR1 is SGHVS and CDR2 is FNYEAQ. The CDR3 consists of 17 residues. The CDR3 DNA reads TGTGCCAGCAGCTTATGGGCGACTAGCGGGCAGAAAGAGACCCAGTACTTC. It yields the protein CASSLWATSGQKETQYF.

In this sample, this clone turned up a few times. Other DNA variants within this sample encode the same CDR3. The chain recombines TRBV5-1 with TRBJ2-5; 14 positions agree with TRBD2. With 0 bases clipped from V and 2 bases from J, the junction kept 0 bases outside the gene matches. The CDR3 has 16 residues. The germline V gene has CDR1 SGHRS and CDR2 YFSETQ. CDR3 nucleotides: TGCGCCAGCAGCTTGGGACTAGCGGGAGGGCAAGAGACCCAGTACTTC. Its protein is CASSLGLAGGQETQYF.

This clone was counted between two and nine times. The gene calls are TRBV10-3 and TRBJ2-7; 10 nucleotides line up with TRBD2. After removal of 8 bases from V and 2 bases from J, the junction contained 15 bases not matched to a gene. Germline CDR1 and CDR2: ENHRY and SYGVKD. The CDR3 spans 17 residues. The CDR3: CAIQKEAGGPDPYEQYF. CDR3 in DNA: TGTGCCATCCAAAAAGAAGCGGGAGGGCCAGATCCCTACGAGCAGTACTTC.

The sample holds one count of this clone. The CDR3 here is CASSPPFRSSYNEQFF. The DNA of the CDR3 is TGTGCCAGCTCACCACCGTTCAGAAGCTCCTACAATGAGCAGTTCTTC. The J gene is TRBJ2-1, the V gene TRBV18; no clear D gene. V was pared by 0 bases and J by 0 bases, with 9 bases between. Germline V gene data show CDR1 as KGHSH and CDR2 as LQKENI. The CDR3 consists of 16 residues.